Listed here are 17 T cell receptor beta chains from one sample, sequenced in a study of CD8+CD57+ T cells in acquired aplastic anemia. Researchers used genomic DNA as the template to profile TCR beta VDJ and CDR3. TCRdb reprocessed the reads with MiXCR, giving one entry per CDR3 protein. The sample records fewer than 85,000 distinct CDR3 sequences, just over 70% being singletons. Before being chosen for sequencing, patients had shown CD8+CD57+ cell expansion by flow cytometry. Input material: sorted CD4+, CD8+, or CD8+CD57+ T cells (not recorded which) from PBMCs. Receptors originate from a human donor with aplastic anemia.

This chain uses TRBV24-1 with TRBJ1-5, with TRBD1 matching 9 bases. The CDR3 is made up of 14 amino acids. Germline-derived CDR1 and CDR2 are KGHDR and SFDVKD. V gave up 5 bases and J gave up 6 bases; unmatched junction bases: 4. CDR3: CATSAGQGGQPQHF. The CDR3 nucleotides read TGTGCCACCAGTGCGGGACAGGGTGGTCAGCCCCAGCATTTT.

This clonotype has just a few counts. V is TRBV20-1 and J is TRBJ2-7, with D unclear. Deletions cut 6 bases from V and 0 bases from J, with 6 bases between. The germline V gene has CDR1 DFQATT and CDR2 SNEGSKA (reference sequence). CDR3 size: 11 residues. The CDR3: CSARTSYEQYF. CDR3 DNA sequence: TGCAGTGCACGGACCTCCTACGAGCAGTACTTC.

The chain links TRBV2 to TRBJ1-3; possible D gene TRBD1, 5 bases. Germline values: CDR1 SNHLY, CDR2 FYNNEI. There are 14 residues in the CDR3. Trimming pared 5 bases from V and 0 bases from J, leaving 8 bases between. Written as DNA, the CDR3 is TGTGCCAGCAGTTTCCAGGGCTCTGGAAACACCATATATTTT. Its translation is CASSFQGSGNTIYF.

The gene calls are TRBV4-1 and TRBJ2-7, with D maybe TRBD1 (5 bases). Germline loops: CDR1 MGHRA, CDR2 YSYEKL. Trimming removed 0 bases from V and 3 bases from J, with 12 bases in between. This CDR3 contains 15 residues. CDR3 sequence: CASSQDPAGLYEQYF. The CDR3 coding sequence is TGCGCCAGCAGCCAAGACCCTGCAGGGCTCTACGAGCAGTACTTC.

This clonotype showed up just a few times. The V gene is TRBV7-9, the J gene TRBJ2-5; no definite D call. The germline gives CDR1 SEHNR, CDR2 FQNEAQ (reference sequence). The CDR3 has 12 residues. Trimming took 1 base from V and 4 from J, leaving 4 bases between them. The chain's CDR3 is CASSLGPETQYF. The CDR3 bases are TGTGCCAGCAGCTTAGGCCCAGAGACCCAGTACTTC. Full variable domain (rest looked up from reference TRBV7-9 and TRBJ2-5): DTGVSQNPRHKITKRGQNVTFRCDPISEHNRLYWYRQTLGQGPEFLTYFQNEAQLEKSRLLSDRFSAERPKGSFSTLEIQRTEQGDSAMYLCASSLGPETQYFGPGTRLLVL.

The chain carries TRBV7-2 and TRBJ2-6; D gene unclear. V was clipped by 1 base and J by 2 bases, with 3 bases between them. CDR1 is SGHTA, CDR2 FQGNSA, per germline. This CDR3 contains 14 residues. For the CDR3, the DNA is TGTGCCAGCAGCTTAGACCCTGGGGCCAACGTCCTGACTTTC. Translated: CASSLDPGANVLTF.

Regarding this clonotype: The junction departs from the called germline gene at one end, perhaps through a read error. The chain is built from TRBV12-3 or TRBV12-4 and TRBJ2-7; 13 bases are shared with TRBD2. This CDR3 contains 15 residues. CDR3 region: CASRLTSGRSYGQYF. The CDR3 coding sequence is TGTGCCAGCAGACTGACTAGCGGGAGGAGCTACGGGCAGTACTTC.

This clonotype has a handful of counts. J is TRBJ1-3 and V is TRBV19; D ambiguous. V was trimmed by 8 bases and J by 0 bases, leaving 11 bases between them. CDR1 is LNHDA and CDR2 is SQIVND in the germline V gene (reference sequence). The CDR3 length is 14 residues. The CDR3 DNA follows: TGTGCCAGTTGCTCAGGAGACTCTGGAAACACCATATATTTT. Translated, it gives CASCSGDSGNTIYF.

The rearrangement links TRBV20-1 to TRBJ2-5; 7 bases are shared with TRBD2. The CDR3 runs to 13 residues. V was pared by 5 bases and J by 4 bases, with 7 bases of the junction left unmatched. Germline CDR1 reads DFQATT; CDR2 reads SNEGSKA (reference sequence). CDR3 region: CSASRLASETQYF. CDR3 DNA: TGCAGTGCTTCCCGACTAGCATCAGAGACCCAGTACTTC.

V is TRBV5-1 and J is TRBJ2-7; the match to TRBD1 covers 7 bases. V trimming: 0 bases; J trimming: 3 bases; junction bases outside the gene matches: 3. Germline CDR1 reads SGHRS; CDR2 reads YFSETQ. The CDR3 is made up of 14 amino acids. CDR3: CASSLGGQLYEQYF. The CDR3 nucleotides are TGCGCCAGCAGCTTGGGGGGACAGCTCTACGAGCAGTACTTC.

As to this clonotype: With a much larger clone just one base away, this may be a read error. The chain carries TRBV20-1 and TRBJ2-1; the D call may be TRBD1 or TRBD2 (5 bases each). The CDR3 runs 14 residues. Trimming shortened V by 5 bases and J by 9 bases, and 20 bases separated the two germline ends. Germline CDR1 reads DFQATT; CDR2 reads SNEGSKA (reference sequence). The CDR3 spells CSAVARGYAFEQFF. The CDR3 coding sequence is TGCAGTGCTGTAGCCCGGGGCTATGCATTTGAGCAGTTCTTC.

V usage is TRBV18 and J usage is TRBJ2-1; 8 positions match TRBD1. Germline CDR1 is KGHSH and CDR2 is LQKENI. This CDR3 spans 15 amino acids. After removal of 2 bases from V and 6 bases from J, the junction contained 6 bases not matched to a gene. The CDR3 DNA reads TGTGCCAGCTCACCAGACAGGGGTGGCCTCAATGAGCAGTTCTTC. Its protein is CASSPDRGGLNEQFF.

V and J are TRBV7-2 and TRBJ2-5; D remains ambiguous. The germline V gene has CDR1 SGHTA and CDR2 FQGNSA. This CDR3 has 12 amino acids. V dropped 1 base and J dropped 8 bases, with 8 bases sitting between them. In DNA, the CDR3 is TGTGCCAGCAGCTTAGACAGCCAAACCCAGTACTTC. This codes for CASSLDSQTQYF. The entire variable domain, with the rest obtained from reference TRBV7-2 and TRBJ2-5, is as follows: GAGVSQSPSNKVTEKGKDVELRCDPISGHTALYWYRQSLGQGLEFLIYFQGNSAPDKSGLPSDRFSAERTGGSVSTLTIQRTQQEDSAVYLCASSLDSQTQYFGPGTRLLVL.

The V call is TRBV7-9, the J call TRBJ2-5; the D call may be TRBD1 or TRBD2 (6 bases each). This CDR3 comprises 13 residues. The V and J ends lost 6 bases and 5 bases respectively, with 13 bases between them. The germline V gene encodes CDR1 SEHNR and CDR2 FQNEAQ (reference sequence). CDR3 residues: CASRSGARETQYF. The CDR3 coding sequence is TGTGCCAGCAGGTCGGGGGCCCGTGAGACCCAGTACTTC.

This clonotype was picked up one time. Relative to the germline gene, one junction end is altered; a read error may explain this. The genes are TRBV24-1 and TRBJ2-3; D not certain. The CDR3 is 12 residues long. Germline values: CDR1 KGHDR, CDR2 SFDVKD. DNA of the CDR3: TGTGCCACCAGTGAGTCTACAGAGACGCAGTATTTT. It encodes CATSESTETQYF.

V and J are TRBV24-1 and TRBJ2-2; unclear D gene. The CDR3 consists of 14 residues. V dropped 1 base and J dropped 2 bases, with 4 bases sitting between them. Germline values: CDR1 KGHDR, CDR2 SFDVKD. CDR3 bases: TGTGCCACCAGTGATTTACACAACACCGGGGAGCTGTTTTTT. Its protein product is CATSDLHNTGELFF.

The chain is built from TRBV24-1 and TRBJ2-5; weak D call: TRBD1 (6 bases). The CDR3 has 13 amino acids. The V gene's germline CDR1 is KGHDR and CDR2 SFDVKD. Trimming pared 3 bases from V and 2 bases from J, leaving 6 bases between. The CDR3 loop reads CATSDGTQETQYF. CDR3 DNA: TGTGCCACCAGTGATGGGACACAAGAGACCCAGTACTTC.